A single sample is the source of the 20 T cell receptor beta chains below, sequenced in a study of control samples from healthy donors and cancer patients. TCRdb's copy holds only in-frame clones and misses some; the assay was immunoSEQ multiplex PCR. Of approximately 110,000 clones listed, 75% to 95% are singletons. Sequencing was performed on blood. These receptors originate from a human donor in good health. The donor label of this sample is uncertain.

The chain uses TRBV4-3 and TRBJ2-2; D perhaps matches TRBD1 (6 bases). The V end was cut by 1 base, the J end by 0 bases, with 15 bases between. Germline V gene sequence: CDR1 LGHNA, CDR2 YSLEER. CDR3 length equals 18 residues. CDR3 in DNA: TGCGCCAGCAGCCAAGCCGTGGGACAAGGCCCGAACACCGGGGAGCTGTTTTTT. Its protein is CASSQAVGQGPNTGELFF.

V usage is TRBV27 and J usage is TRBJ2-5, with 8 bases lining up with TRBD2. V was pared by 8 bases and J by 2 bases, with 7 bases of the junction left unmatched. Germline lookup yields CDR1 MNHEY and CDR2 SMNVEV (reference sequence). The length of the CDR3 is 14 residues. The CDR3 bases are TGTGCCAGCGGGGGACTAGGGCTTCAAGAGACCCAGTACTTC. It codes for CASGGLGLQETQYF.

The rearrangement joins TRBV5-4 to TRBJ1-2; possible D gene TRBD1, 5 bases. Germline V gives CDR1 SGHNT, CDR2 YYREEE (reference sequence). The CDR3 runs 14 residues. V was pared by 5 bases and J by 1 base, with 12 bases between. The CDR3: CASRTGGFNYGYTF. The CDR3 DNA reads TGTGCCAGCAGGACGGGGGGGTTTAACTATGGCTACACCTTC.

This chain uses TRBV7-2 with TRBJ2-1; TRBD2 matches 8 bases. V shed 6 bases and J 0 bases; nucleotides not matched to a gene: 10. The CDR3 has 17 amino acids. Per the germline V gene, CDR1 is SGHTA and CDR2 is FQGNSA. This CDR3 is CASSFLAGRSSYNEQFF. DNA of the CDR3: TGTGCCAGCAGTTTCCTAGCGGGTAGAAGCTCCTACAATGAGCAGTTCTTC. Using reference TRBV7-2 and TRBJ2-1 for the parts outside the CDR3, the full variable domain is GAGVSQSPSNKVTEKGKDVELRCDPISGHTALYWYRQSLGQGLEFLIYFQGNSAPDKSGLPSDRFSAERTGGSVSTLTIQRTQQEDSAVYLCASSFLAGRSSYNEQFFGPGTRLTVL.

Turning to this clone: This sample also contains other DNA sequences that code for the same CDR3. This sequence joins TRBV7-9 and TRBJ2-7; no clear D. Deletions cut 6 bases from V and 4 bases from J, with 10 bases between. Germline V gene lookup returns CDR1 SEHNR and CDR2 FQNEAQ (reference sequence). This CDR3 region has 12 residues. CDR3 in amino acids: CASSKDDYEQYF. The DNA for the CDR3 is TGTGCCAGCAGTAAAGACGATTACGAGCAGTACTTC.

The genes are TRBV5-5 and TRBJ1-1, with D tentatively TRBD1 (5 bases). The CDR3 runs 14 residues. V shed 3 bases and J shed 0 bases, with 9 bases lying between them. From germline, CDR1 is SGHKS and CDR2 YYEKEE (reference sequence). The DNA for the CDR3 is TGTGCCAGCAGCTGGGAAGGGGTGAACACTGAAGCTTTCTTT. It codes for CASSWEGVNTEAFF.

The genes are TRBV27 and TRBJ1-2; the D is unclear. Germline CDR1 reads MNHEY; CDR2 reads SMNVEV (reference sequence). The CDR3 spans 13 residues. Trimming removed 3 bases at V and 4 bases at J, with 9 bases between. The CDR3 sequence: CASSFRGGYGYTF. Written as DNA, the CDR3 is TGTGCCAGCAGTTTCCGGGGAGGCTATGGCTACACCTTC.

CDR3 nucleotide sequence: TGTGCCAGCAGTGGGACAGGGGCCGGGGAGCTGTTTTTT. Translating it yields CASSGTGAGELFF. This rearrangement joins TRBV2 to TRBJ2-2; TRBD1 aligns across 9 bases. Trimming removed 4 bases from V and 6 bases from J; junction bases left unmatched: 0. Germline lookup yields CDR1 SNHLY and CDR2 FYNNEI. This CDR3 contains 13 residues. The full variable domain, with the rest looked up from reference TRBV2 and TRBJ2-2, is EPEVTQTPSHQVTQMGQEVILRCVPISNHLYFYWYRQILGQKVEFLVSFYNNEISEKSEIFDDQFSVERPDGSNFTLKIRSTKLEDSAMYFCASSGTGAGELFFGEGSRLTVL.

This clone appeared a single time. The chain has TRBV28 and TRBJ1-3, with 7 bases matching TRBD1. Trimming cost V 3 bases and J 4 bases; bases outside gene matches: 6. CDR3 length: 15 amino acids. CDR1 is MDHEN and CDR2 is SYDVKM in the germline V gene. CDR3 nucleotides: TGTGCCAGCAGTTTCCAGACAGGGAAGGGAAACACCATATATTTT. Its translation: CASSFQTGKGNTIYF. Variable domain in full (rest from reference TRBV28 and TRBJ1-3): DVKVTQSSRYLVKRTGEKVFLECVQDMDHENMFWYRQDPGLGLRLIYFSYDVKMKEKGDIPEGYSVSREKKERFSLILESASTNQTSMYLCASSFQTGKGNTIYFGEGSWLTVV.

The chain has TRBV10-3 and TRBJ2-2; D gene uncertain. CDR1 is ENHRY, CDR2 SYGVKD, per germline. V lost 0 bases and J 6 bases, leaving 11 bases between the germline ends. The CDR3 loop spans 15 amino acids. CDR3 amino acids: CAISESAEFPGELFF. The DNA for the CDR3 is TGTGCCATCAGTGAGTCGGCAGAGTTCCCCGGGGAGCTGTTTTTT.

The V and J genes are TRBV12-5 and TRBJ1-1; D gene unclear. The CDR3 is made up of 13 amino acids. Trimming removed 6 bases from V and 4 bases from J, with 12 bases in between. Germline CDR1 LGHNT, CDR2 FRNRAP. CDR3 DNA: TGTGCTAGTGGCCGAGTGGTTGGCACTGAAGCTTTCTTT. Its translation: CASGRVVGTEAFF.

This CDR3 reads CAGSSGIYNEQFF. The CDR3 DNA is TGTGCCGGGAGTAGCGGGATTTACAATGAGCAGTTCTTC. The chain recombines TRBV12-3 or TRBV12-4 with TRBJ2-1; 8 positions agree with TRBD2. The V segment lost 11 bases and the J segment 4 bases; nucleotides outside the gene matches: 7. This CDR3 is built from 13 residues.

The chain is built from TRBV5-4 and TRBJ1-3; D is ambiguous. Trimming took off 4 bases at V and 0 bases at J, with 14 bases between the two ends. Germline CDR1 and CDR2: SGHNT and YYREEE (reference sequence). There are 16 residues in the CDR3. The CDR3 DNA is TGTGCCAGCAGCCCGGGCCCGGACTTCTCTGGAAACACCATATATTTT. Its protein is CASSPGPDFSGNTIYF.

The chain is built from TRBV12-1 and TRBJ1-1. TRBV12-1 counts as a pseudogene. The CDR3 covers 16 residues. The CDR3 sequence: CASSFDIGGGNTEAFF. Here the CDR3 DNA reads TGTGCCAGCAGCTTTGATATCGGGGGCGGGAACACTGAAGCTTTCTTT.

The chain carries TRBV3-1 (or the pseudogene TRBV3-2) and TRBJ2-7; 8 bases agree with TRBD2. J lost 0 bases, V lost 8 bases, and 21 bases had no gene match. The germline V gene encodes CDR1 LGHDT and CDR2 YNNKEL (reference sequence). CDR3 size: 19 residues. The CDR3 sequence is CASPSSGVAGIGSSYEQYV. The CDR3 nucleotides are TGTGCCAGCCCCTCCAGCGGAGTAGCGGGGATAGGGAGCTCCTACGAGCAGTACGTC.

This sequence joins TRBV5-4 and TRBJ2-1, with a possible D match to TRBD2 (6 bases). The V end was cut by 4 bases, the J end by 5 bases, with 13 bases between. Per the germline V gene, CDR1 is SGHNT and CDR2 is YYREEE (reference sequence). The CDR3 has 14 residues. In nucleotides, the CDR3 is TGTGCCAGCAGCCCCGGAGGGGTACACAATGAGCAGTTCTTC. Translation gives CASSPGGVHNEQFF. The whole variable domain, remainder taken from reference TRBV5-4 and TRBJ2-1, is ETGVTQSPTHLIKTRGQQVTLRCSSQSGHNTVSWYQQALGQGPQFIFQYYREEENGRGNFPPRFSGLQFPNYSSELNVNALELDDSALYLCASSPGGVHNEQFFGPGTRLTVL.

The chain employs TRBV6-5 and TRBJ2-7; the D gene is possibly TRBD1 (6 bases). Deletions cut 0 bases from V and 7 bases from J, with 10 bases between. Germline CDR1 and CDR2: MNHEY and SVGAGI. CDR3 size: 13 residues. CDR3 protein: CASSYSNRVEQYF. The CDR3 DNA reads TGTGCCAGCAGTTACTCCAACAGGGTTGAGCAGTACTTC.

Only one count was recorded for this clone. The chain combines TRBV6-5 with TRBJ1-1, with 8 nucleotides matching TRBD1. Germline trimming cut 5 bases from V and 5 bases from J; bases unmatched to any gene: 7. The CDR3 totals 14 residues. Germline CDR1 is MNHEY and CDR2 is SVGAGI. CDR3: CASSNGQGRTEAFF. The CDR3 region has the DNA TGTGCCAGCAGTAACGGACAGGGCCGGACTGAAGCTTTCTTT.

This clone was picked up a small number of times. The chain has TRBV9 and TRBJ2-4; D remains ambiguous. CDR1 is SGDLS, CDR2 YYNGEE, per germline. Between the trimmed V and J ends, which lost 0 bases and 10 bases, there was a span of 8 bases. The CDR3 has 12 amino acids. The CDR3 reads CASSVGYGIQYF. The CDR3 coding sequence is TGTGCCAGCAGCGTAGGTTATGGTATTCAGTACTTC.

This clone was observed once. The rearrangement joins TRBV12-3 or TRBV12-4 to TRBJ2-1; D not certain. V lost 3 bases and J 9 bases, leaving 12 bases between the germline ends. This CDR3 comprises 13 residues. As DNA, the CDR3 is TGTGCCAGCAGTTTTCTAGGACCCGGTGAGCAGTTCTTC. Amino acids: CASSFLGPGEQFF.